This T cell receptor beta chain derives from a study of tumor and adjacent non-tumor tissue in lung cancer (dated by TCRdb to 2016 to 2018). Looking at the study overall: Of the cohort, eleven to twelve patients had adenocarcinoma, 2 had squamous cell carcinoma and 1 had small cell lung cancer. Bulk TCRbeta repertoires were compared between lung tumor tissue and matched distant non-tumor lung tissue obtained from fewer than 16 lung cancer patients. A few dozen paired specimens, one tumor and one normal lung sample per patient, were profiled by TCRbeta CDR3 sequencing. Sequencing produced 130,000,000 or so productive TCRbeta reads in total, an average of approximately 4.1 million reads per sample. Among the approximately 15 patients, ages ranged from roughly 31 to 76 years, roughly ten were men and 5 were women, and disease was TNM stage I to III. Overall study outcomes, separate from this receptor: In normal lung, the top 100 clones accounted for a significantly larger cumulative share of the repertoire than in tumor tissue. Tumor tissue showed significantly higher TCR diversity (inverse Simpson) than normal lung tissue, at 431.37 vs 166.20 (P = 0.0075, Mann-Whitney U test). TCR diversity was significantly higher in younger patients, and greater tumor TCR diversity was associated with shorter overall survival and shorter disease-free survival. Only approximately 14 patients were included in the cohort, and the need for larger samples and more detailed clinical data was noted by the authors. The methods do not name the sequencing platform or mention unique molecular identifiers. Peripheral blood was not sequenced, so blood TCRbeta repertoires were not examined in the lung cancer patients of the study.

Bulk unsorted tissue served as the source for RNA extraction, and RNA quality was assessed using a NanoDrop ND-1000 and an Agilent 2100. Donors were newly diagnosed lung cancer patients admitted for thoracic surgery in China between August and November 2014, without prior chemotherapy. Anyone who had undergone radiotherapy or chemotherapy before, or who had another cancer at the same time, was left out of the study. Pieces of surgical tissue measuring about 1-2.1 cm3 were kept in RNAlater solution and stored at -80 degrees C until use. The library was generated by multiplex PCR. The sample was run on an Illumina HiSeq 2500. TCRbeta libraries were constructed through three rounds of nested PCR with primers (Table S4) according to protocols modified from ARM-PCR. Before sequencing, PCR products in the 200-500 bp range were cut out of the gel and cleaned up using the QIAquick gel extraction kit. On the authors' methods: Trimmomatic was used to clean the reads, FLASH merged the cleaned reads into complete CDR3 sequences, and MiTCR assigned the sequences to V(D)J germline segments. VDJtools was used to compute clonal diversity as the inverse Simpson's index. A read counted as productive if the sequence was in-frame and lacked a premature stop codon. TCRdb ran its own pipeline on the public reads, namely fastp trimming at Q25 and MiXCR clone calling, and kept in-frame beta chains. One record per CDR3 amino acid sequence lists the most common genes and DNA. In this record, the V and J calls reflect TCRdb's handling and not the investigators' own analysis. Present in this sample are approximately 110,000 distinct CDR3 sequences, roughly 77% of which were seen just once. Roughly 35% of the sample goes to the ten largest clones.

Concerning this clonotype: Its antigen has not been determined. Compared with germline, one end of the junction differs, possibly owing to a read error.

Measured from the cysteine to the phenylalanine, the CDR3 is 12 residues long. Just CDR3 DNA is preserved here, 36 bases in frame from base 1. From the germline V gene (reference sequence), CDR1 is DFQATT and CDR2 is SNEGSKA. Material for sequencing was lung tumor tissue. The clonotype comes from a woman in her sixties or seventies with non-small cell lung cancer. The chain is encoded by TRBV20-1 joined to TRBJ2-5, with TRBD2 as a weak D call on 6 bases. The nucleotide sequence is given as TGCAATGCTATCTCTAGCGTACAAACCCAGTACTTC. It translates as CNAISSVQTQYF.